This T cell receptor beta chain stems from a study of type 1 regulatory T cells. Study-wide results and caveats: Compared with non-Tr1 cells, Tr1 cells showed a narrower TCR repertoire.

This CDR3 is 18 amino acids long. Germline values: CDR1 SGHRS, CDR2 YFSETQ. Trimming took 1 base from V and 9 from J; bases not matched to a gene: 19. This clonotype was seen repeatedly, ten times or more. Antigen: not known. One entry per CDR3 protein results from TCRdb running MiXCR on the reads. The sample gives 65,000 to 80,000 distinct CDR3 sequences, less than 25% of which show up once; roughly 8% is in the top ten. Sample: cultured type 1 regulatory T (Tr1) cells, either the whole culture or a sorted fraction (not recorded which). The sequence was collected from a human donor in good health. V is TRBV5-1 and J is TRBJ2-7; 10 nucleotides agree with TRBD2. As DNA, the CDR3 is TGCGCCAGCAGCTTGAACAGCGGGAGGGAATCGTCTTACGTGAGGCAGTACTTC. Residues: CASSLNSGRESSYVRQYF.